The 18 T cell receptor beta chains presented below share a single source sample, sequenced in a study of cytomegalovirus exposure and HLA in healthy donors. PCR primers comprised 60 Vbeta and 13 Jbeta primers. The protocol was immunoSEQ multiplex PCR, while the TCRdb copy is restricted to in-frame clones and leaves out a portion. The table records roughly 150,000 clones, approximately 86% of them present only once. Sequenced: PBMCs. The receptors shown here come from a woman aged 45-59 years in good health and CMV-seropositive.

The J gene is TRBJ2-7, the V gene TRBV5-1, with TRBD2 as a possible D gene (6 bases). Trimming shortened V by 1 base and J by 4 bases, and 15 bases separated the two germline ends. The CDR3 contains 15 residues. Germline CDR1 and CDR2: SGHRS and YFSETQ. The CDR3 DNA reads as TGCGCCAGCAGCTTGTTTCCGGGGGAATTATACGAGCAGTACTTC. Amino acids: CASSLFPGELYEQYF.

V usage is TRBV19 and J usage is TRBJ2-3, with 10 nucleotides matching TRBD2. V trimming: 4 bases; J trimming: 1 base; junction bases outside the gene matches: 8. The CDR3 runs 17 residues. Per germline, CDR1 LNHDA and CDR2 SQIVND (reference sequence). The CDR3 DNA follows: TGTGCCAGTAGTACCCCGGGGCTAGCGGGGGGCACAGATACGCAGTATTTT. Protein sequence: CASSTPGLAGGTDTQYF.

The rearrangement joins TRBV5-1 to TRBJ2-7; 12 positions agree with TRBD2. The germline gives CDR1 SGHRS, CDR2 YFSETQ. V trimming: 4 bases; J trimming: 7 bases; junction bases outside the gene matches: 6. This CDR3 region has 14 residues. The DNA for the CDR3 is TGCGCCAGCAGCCGGACTAGCGGGGAGGGGGAGCAGTACTTC. Protein sequence: CASSRTSGEGEQYF.

The chain is built from TRBV7-8 and TRBJ1-4, with D maybe TRBD1 (6 bases). The CDR3 consists of 14 residues. Trimming took off 2 bases at V and 8 bases at J, with 12 bases between the two ends. Per the germline V gene, CDR1 is SGHVS and CDR2 is FQNEAQ. The CDR3 DNA follows: TGTGCCAGCAGCTTACTTGCGAGGGGGGAAAAACTGTTTTTT. This encodes CASSLLARGEKLFF.

The chain recombines TRBV27 with TRBJ2-1; 8 bases align to TRBD2. The J segment lost 7 bases and the V segment lost 7 bases, leaving 3 bases of the junction unmatched. This CDR3 has 12 residues. Germline-derived CDR1 and CDR2 are MNHEY and SMNVEV (reference sequence). Here the CDR3 DNA reads TGTGCCAGCATGGAGCGGGAGAATGAGCAGTTCTTC. Its translation: CASMERENEQFF.

The genes are TRBV4-2 and TRBJ1-2; TRBD1 agrees at 7 bases. V dropped 1 base and J dropped 8; count of bases not matched to a gene: 7. Looked up from germline, CDR1 is LGHNA and CDR2 is YNFKEQ. The CDR3 totals 14 residues. The CDR3 is CASSQGGTDWGYTF. CDR3 sequence (DNA): TGTGCCAGCAGCCAAGGCGGGACAGATTGGGGCTACACCTTC.

The table lists this clone with a few counts. The chain has TRBV27 and TRBJ2-1; 8 nucleotides match TRBD2. Germline V gene data show CDR1 as MNHEY and CDR2 as SMNVEV (reference sequence). The CDR3 loop spans 12 amino acids. After removal of 5 bases from V and 9 bases from J, the junction contained 3 bases not matched to a gene. CDR3 loop: CASSPGGVEQFF. As DNA, the CDR3 is TGTGCCAGCAGTCCCGGGGGGGTTGAGCAGTTCTTC.

This clone has a single count. The V gene is TRBV9, the J gene TRBJ2-7, with a possible D match to TRBD1 (6 bases). The CDR3 has 13 residues. V was clipped by 3 bases and J by 0 bases, with 7 bases between them. CDR1 is SGDLS, CDR2 YYNGEE, per germline. The CDR3 here is CASSGTDSYEQYF. DNA for the CDR3: TGTGCCAGCAGCGGGACAGACTCCTACGAGCAGTACTTC.

The chain carries TRBV2 and TRBJ2-2; a possible D gene is TRBD1 (5 bases). Deletions cut 7 bases from V and 0 bases from J, with 9 bases between. This CDR3 spans 14 amino acids. Per the germline V gene, CDR1 is SNHLY and CDR2 is FYNNEI. In DNA form, the CDR3 reads TGTGCCAGCATCATGACAGCGAACACCGGGGAGCTGTTTTTT. This translates into CASIMTANTGELFF.

This clone was found once. This chain uses TRBV2 with TRBJ2-5, with a tentative D call TRBD2 (5 bases). Germline V CDR1 and CDR2: SNHLY, FYNNEI. This CDR3 comprises 12 residues. V was pared by 8 bases and J by 11 bases, with 18 bases between. CDR3 sequence reads: CASQYQPGEQYF. For the CDR3, the DNA is TGTGCCAGCCAGTACCAGCCCGGGGAGCAGTACTTC.

V is TRBV27 and J is TRBJ1-2; weak D call: TRBD1 (6 bases). Germline loops: CDR1 MNHEY, CDR2 SMNVEV (reference sequence). CDR3 size: 13 residues. V was cut by 11 bases and J by 8 bases, with 21 bases left in between. As DNA, the CDR3 is TGTGCCGTTAAAGGGGGAGGGGTCGGGGGCTACACCTTC. Translation gives CAVKGGGVGGYTF.

The chain combines TRBV19 with TRBJ1-2; weak D call: TRBD1 (6 bases). The CDR3 totals 15 residues. V was cut by 2 bases and J by 4 bases, with 14 bases left in between. Per germline, CDR1 LNHDA and CDR2 SQIVND (reference sequence). In DNA form, the CDR3 reads TGTGCCAGTAGTATACTCCCGGACAGCGCCTATGGCTACACCTTC. Translated: CASSILPDSAYGYTF.

J is TRBJ1-1 and V is TRBV30; 9 nucleotides agree with TRBD1. The CDR3 extends over 14 amino acids. The germline V gene encodes CDR1 GTSNPN and CDR2 SVGIG (reference sequence). Germline trimming cut 2 bases from V and 2 bases from J; bases unmatched to any gene: 3. The CDR3 nucleotides are TGTGCCTGGAGTTGGACAGGGGATAACACTGAAGCTTTCTTT. Its protein is CAWSWTGDNTEAFF. The full variable domain, completed using reference TRBV30 and TRBJ1-1, is SQTIHQWPATLVQPVGSPLSLECTVEGTSNPNLYWYRQAAGRGLQLLFYSVGIGQISSEVPQNLSASRPQDRQFILSSKKLLLSDSGFYLCAWSWTGDNTEAFFGQGTRLTVV.

The chain recombines TRBV6-1 with TRBJ1-2, with D perhaps matching TRBD1 (5 bases). Trimming shortened V by 8 bases and J by 2 bases, and 12 bases separated the two germline ends. Germline values: CDR1 MNHNS, CDR2 SASEGT. This CDR3 comprises 13 residues. The CDR3 loop reads CASGKGLNYGYTF. Written as DNA, the CDR3 is TGTGCCAGCGGTAAGGGGCTAAACTATGGCTACACCTTC.

This clone was counted a few times. The V gene is TRBV29-1, the J gene TRBJ2-2, with TRBD1 as a possible D gene (5 bases). The germline V gene has CDR1 SQVTM and CDR2 ANQGSEA. Trimming removed 6 bases at V and 0 bases at J, with 11 bases between. This CDR3 has 14 residues. The CDR3 sequence is CSVRDRTNTGELFF. Here the CDR3 DNA reads TGCAGCGTGCGTGACAGAACGAACACCGGGGAGCTGTTTTTT.

The V call is TRBV29-1, the J call TRBJ1-5; no clear D. Germline V gene data show CDR1 as SQVTM and CDR2 as ANQGSEA. The CDR3 spans 13 residues. V lost 4 bases, J lost 3 bases, and 10 bases lay in between. The CDR3 DNA follows: TGCAGCGTTGCGGACGGGAACAATCAGCCCCAGCATTTT. Its translation is CSVADGNNQPQHF.

This chain links TRBV29-1 with TRBJ1-5; unclear D gene. Germline V CDR1 and CDR2: SQVTM, ANQGSEA. V lost 4 bases and J lost 1, with 5 bases in between. The CDR3 has 12 residues. The CDR3 DNA reads as TGCAGCGTTGCCGGGAGCAATCAGCCCCAGCATTTT. This gives the protein CSVAGSNQPQHF.

The chain recombines TRBV18 with TRBJ1-1; 8 nucleotides match TRBD1. After removal of 3 bases from V and 0 bases from J, the junction contained 9 bases not matched to a gene. This CDR3 is built from 17 residues. Germline CDR1 and CDR2: KGHSH and LQKENI. The CDR3: CASSPSRGQALNTEAFF. CDR3 coding DNA: TGTGCCAGCTCACCTTCTAGGGGACAGGCCTTGAACACTGAAGCTTTCTTT.